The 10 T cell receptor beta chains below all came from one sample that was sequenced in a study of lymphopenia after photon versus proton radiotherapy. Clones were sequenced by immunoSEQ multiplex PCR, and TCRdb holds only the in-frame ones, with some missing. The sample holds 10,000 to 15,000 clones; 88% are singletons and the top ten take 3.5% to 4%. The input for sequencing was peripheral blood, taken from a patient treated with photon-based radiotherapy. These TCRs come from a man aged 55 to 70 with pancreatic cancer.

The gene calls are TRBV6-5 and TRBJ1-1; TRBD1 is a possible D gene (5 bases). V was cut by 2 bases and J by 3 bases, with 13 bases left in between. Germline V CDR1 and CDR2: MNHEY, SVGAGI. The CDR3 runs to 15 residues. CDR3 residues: CASSYGGNRDTEAFF. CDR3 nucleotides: TGTGCCAGCAGTTACGGGGGTAATCGGGACACTGAAGCTTTCTTT.

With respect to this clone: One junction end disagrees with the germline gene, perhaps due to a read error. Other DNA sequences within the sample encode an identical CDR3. CDR3 DNA sequence: TGTGCCAGCAGTTACTCGCGCAGCACAGATACGCAATATTTT. This translates into CASSYSRSTDTQYF. The chain links TRBV6-6 to TRBJ2-3; D gene unclear. Germline V gene lookup returns CDR1 MNHNY and CDR2 SVGAGI (reference sequence). This CDR3 has 14 amino acids.

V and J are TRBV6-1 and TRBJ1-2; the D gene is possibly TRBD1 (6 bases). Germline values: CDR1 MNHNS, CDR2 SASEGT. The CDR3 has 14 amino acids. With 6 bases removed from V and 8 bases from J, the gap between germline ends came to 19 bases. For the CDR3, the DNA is TGTGCCAGCAGAATCTCCACGGGGGCGCTCGGCTACACCTTC. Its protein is CASRISTGALGYTF.

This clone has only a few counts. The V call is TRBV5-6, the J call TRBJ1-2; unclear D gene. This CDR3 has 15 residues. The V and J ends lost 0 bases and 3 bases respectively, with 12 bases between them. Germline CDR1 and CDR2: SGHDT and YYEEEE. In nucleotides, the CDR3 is TGTGCCAGCAGCTTGGGCGGCGGAGAGTACTATGGCTACACCTTC. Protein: CASSLGGGEYYGYTF. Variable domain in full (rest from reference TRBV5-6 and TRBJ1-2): DAGVTQSPTHLIKTRGQQVTLRCSPKSGHDTVSWYQQALGQGPQFIFQYYEEEERQRGNFPDRFSGHQFPNYSSELNVNALLLGDSALYLCASSLGGGEYYGYTFGSGTRLTVV.

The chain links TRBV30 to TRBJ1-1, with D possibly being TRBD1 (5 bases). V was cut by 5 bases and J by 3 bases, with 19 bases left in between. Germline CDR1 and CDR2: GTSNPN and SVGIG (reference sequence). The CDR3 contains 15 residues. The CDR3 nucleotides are TGTGCCTGGGGAGTAGGTTACGGGGCGGACACTGAAGCTTTCTTT. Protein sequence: CAWGVGYGADTEAFF. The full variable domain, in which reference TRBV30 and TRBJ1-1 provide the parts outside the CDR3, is SQTIHQWPATLVQPVGSPLSLECTVEGTSNPNLYWYRQAAGRGLQLLFYSVGIGQISSEVPQNLSASRPQDRQFILSSKKLLLSDSGFYLCAWGVGYGADTEAFFGQGTRLTVV.

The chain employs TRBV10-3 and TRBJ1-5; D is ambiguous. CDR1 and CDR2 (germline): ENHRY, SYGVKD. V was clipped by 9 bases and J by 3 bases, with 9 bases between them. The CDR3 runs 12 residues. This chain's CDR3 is CAIGPFNQPQHF. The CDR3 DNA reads TGTGCCATTGGACCGTTCAATCAGCCCCAGCATTTT.

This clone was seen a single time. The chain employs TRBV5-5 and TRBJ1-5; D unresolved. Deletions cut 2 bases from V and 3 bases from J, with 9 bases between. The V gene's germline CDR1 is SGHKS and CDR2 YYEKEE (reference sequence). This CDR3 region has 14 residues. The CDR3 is CASSFGIINQPQHF. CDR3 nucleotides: TGTGCCAGCAGCTTCGGCATAATCAATCAGCCCCAGCATTTT.

The CDR3 spells CASSLVAVSGNTIYF. The CDR3 nucleotides read TGTGCCAGCAGCTTAGTTGCGGTCTCTGGAAACACCATATATTTT. The chain couples TRBV7-2 to TRBJ1-3; D ambiguous. The CDR3 length is 15 residues. Trimming removed 1 base at V and 0 bases at J, with 7 bases between. CDR1 is SGHTA, CDR2 FQGNSA, per germline.

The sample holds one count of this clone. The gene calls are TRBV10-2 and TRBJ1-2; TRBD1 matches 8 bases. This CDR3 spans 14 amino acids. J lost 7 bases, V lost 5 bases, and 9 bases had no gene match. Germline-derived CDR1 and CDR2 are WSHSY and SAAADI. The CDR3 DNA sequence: TGCGCCAGCAGTCCAGGACAGGGAGTGGGTGGCTACACCTTC. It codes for CASSPGQGVGGYTF.

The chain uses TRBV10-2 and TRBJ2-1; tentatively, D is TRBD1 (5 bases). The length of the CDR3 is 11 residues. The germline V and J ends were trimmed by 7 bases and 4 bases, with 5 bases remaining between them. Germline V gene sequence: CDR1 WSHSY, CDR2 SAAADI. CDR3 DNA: TGCGCCAGCACAGGGTACAATGAGCAGTTCTTC. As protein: CASTGYNEQFF.